The clone carrying this TCR beta chain appeared a few times. The data belong to a study of blood T cells in healthy people across ages. It was with a sample-barcoded 5' primer and a J-beta primer mix that a second PCR of roughly 6 to 11 cycles was run. One entry per CDR3 protein results from TCRdb running MiXCR on the 5' RACE reads. This table holds under 700,000 distinct CDR3 sequences, about 25% found once. Germline CDR1 is SEHNR and CDR2 is FQNEAQ (reference sequence). This CDR3 region has 14 residues. Between the trimmed V and J ends, which lost 4 bases and 4 bases, there was a span of 11 bases. This sample was shared with a second study, whose subject was T cells of mothers and their children.

The V gene is TRBV7-9, the J gene TRBJ1-5; TRBD1 might be the D (5 bases). The sequenced sample was blood. The TCR originated in a boy aged 5 to 17 in good health. In DNA, the CDR3 is TGTGCCAGCAGCTCTCACGGGGGTAATCAGCCCCAGCATTTT. This encodes CASSSHGGNQPQHF.